The 8 T cell receptor beta chains below were found in one sample sequenced in a study of blood T cell repertoires in COVID-19. TCRdb keeps only in-frame clones here, not all; method: immunoSEQ multiplex PCR. The sample records 65,000 to 85,000 clones, under 80% being singletons. Sample: peripheral blood. All receptors come from a human donor in a cohort sampled during active COVID-19.

CDR3 sequence reads: CASSPPIWTSWEKDEQFF. The CDR3 DNA follows: TGTGCCAGCTCACCACCCATTTGGACTAGCTGGGAGAAGGATGAGCAGTTCTTC. The chain links TRBV18 to TRBJ2-1, with 8 bases that match TRBD2. The V gene end was trimmed by 0 bases and the J gene end by 8 bases; junction bases not matched to a gene: 15. Germline CDR1 reads KGHSH; CDR2 reads LQKENI. The CDR3 runs 18 residues.

J is TRBJ2-7 and V is TRBV23-1, with D unresolved. TRBV23-1 is recorded as an ORF, its role being uncertain. Trimming removed 0 bases at V and 3 bases at J, with 21 bases between. This CDR3 spans 18 amino acids. Here the CDR3 DNA reads TGCGCCAGCAGTCAATCCCCTCGTAAATTAAAATATAACTACGAGCAGTACTTC. Its protein is CASSQSPRKLKYNYEQYF.

The gene calls are TRBV7-9 and TRBJ2-5, with no clear D. CDR1 and CDR2 from the germline V gene are SEHNR and FQNEAQ (reference sequence). The CDR3 loop spans 15 amino acids. Trimming removed 0 bases at V and 1 base at J, with 9 bases between. Here the CDR3 DNA reads TGTGCCAGCAGCTTAGCGCCGGAGACCCAAGAGACCCAGTACTTC. Its protein is CASSLAPETQETQYF. Full variable domain (rest looked up from reference TRBV7-9 and TRBJ2-5): DTGVSQNPRHKITKRGQNVTFRCDPISEHNRLYWYRQTLGQGPEFLTYFQNEAQLEKSRLLSDRFSAERPKGSFSTLEIQRTEQGDSAMYLCASSLAPETQETQYFGPGTRLLVL.

In the case of this clone: This is likely an artifact of a read error, given a far larger clone one base away. The chain uses TRBV7-9 and TRBJ2-7; 8 bases line up with TRBD1. V trimming: 5 bases; J trimming: 6 bases; junction bases outside the gene matches: 3. This CDR3 contains 12 residues. Germline V gene data show CDR1 as SEHNR and CDR2 as FQNEAQ (reference sequence). CDR3 nucleotide sequence: TGTGCCAGCAGCCTAACAGGGGGCGAGCAGTACGTC. Residues: CASSLTGGEQYV.

This chain joins TRBV11-2 and TRBJ2-7; the match to TRBD1 covers 10 bases. The germline V gene encodes CDR1 SGHAT and CDR2 FQNNGV. This CDR3 has 16 amino acids. The junction had 9 bases not matched to a gene; V was cut back by 3 bases and J by 4 bases. The CDR3 loop is CASSFQAGTGEYEQYF. CDR3 nucleotides: TGTGCCAGCAGCTTTCAGGCCGGGACAGGGGAATACGAGCAGTACTTC.

The chain has TRBV4-1 and TRBJ2-5, with 14 bases lining up with TRBD2. V shed 3 bases, J shed 5 bases, and the junction held 8 bases outside the gene matches. CDR3 length: 17 amino acids. Germline V gene data show CDR1 as MGHRA and CDR2 as YSYEKL. The chain's CDR3 is CASSHGLAGGWEETQYF. In nucleotides, the CDR3 is TGCGCCAGCAGCCACGGACTAGCGGGAGGATGGGAGGAGACCCAGTACTTC.

Comment on this clone: An end of the junction differs from the germline gene, which may be a read error. This chain joins TRBV7-7 and TRBJ2-2; a weak D match, TRBD2 (6 bases). The CDR3 spans 15 residues. The V gene's germline CDR1 is SSHAT and CDR2 FNYEAQ (reference sequence). The CDR3 coding sequence is TGTGCTAGCAGCTCCGGGACCGGGGGAACCGGGGAGCTGTTTTTT. This gives the protein CASSSGTGGTGELFF. The variable domain in full, with the rest retrieved from reference TRBV7-7 and TRBJ2-2, is GAGVSQSPRYKVTKRGQDVTLRCDPISSHATLYWYQQALGQGPEFLTYFNYEAQPDKSGLPSDRFSAERPEGSISTLTIQRTEQRDSAMYRCASSSGTGGTGELFFGEGSRLTVL.

The chain carries TRBV6-2 or TRBV6-3 and TRBJ2-7, with D possibly being TRBD2 (5 bases). Germline V gene sequence: CDR1 MNHEY, CDR2 SVGEGT. V gave up 6 bases and J gave up 6 bases, with 9 bases separating them. This CDR3 contains 11 residues. The CDR3 nucleotides read TGTGCCAGCAGCCACCGGGGCGAGCAGTACTTC. This gives the protein CASSHRGEQYF.